The 8 T cell receptor beta chains presented below share a single source sample, sequenced in a study of CD8+ T cells in alopecia areata. RNA was extracted and reverse transcribed into cDNA as the sequencing template. This table comes from immunoSEQ multiplex PCR, and its TCRdb copy is limited to in-frame clones, with some not included. The repertoire has some 120,000 clones, roughly 57% of them found once; the top ten carry more than 5.5%. As for treatment: oral pan-JAK inhibitor, 5-10 mg twice daily. The specimen comprised CD4+ T cells sorted from blood, sampled at week 4, from a patient treated with tofacitinib. These TCRs come from a human donor with alopecia areata.

The chain has TRBV15 and TRBJ2-7; D unresolved. Between the trimmed V and J ends, which lost 0 bases and 6 bases, there was a span of 12 bases. CDR3 length: 14 residues. Germline V gene sequence: CDR1 LNHNV, CDR2 YYDKDF (reference sequence). The CDR3 protein is CATSRDRVTGEQYF. The CDR3, as DNA: TGTGCCACCAGCAGAGATCGAGTTACTGGCGAGCAGTACTTC.

The CDR3 loop reads CASSDSRGYTDTQYF. The CDR3 nucleotides read TGTGCCAGCAGCGACTCCAGGGGATACACAGATACGCAGTATTTT. The rearrangement links TRBV25-1 to TRBJ2-3; possible D gene TRBD1, 6 bases. Trimming pared 6 bases from V and 2 bases from J, leaving 15 bases between. The CDR3 is 15 residues long. Per the germline V gene, CDR1 is MGHDK and CDR2 is SYGVNS.

V gene TRBV5-1 combines with J gene TRBJ2-3; 7 bases align to TRBD1. In germline, CDR1 is SGHRS, CDR2 YFSETQ. The CDR3 runs to 13 residues. After removal of 0 bases from V and 6 bases from J, the junction contained 1 base not matched to a gene. The chain's CDR3 is CASSLEGGDTQYF. Here the CDR3 DNA reads TGCGCCAGCAGCTTGGAAGGGGGCGATACGCAGTATTTT. The full variable domain, rest sourced from reference TRBV5-1 and TRBJ2-3, is KAGVTQTPRYLIKTRGQQVTLSCSPISGHRSVSWYQQTPGQGLQFLFEYFSETQRNKGNFPGRFSGRQFSNSRSEMNVSTLELGDSALYLCASSLEGGDTQYFGPGTRLTVL.

This clone has a single count. The chain carries TRBV10-3 and TRBJ1-1, with 9 bases matching TRBD1. The CDR3 is 14 residues long. The trim removed 0 bases at V and 7 bases at J, leaving 3 bases unmatched. Per the germline V gene, CDR1 is ENHRY and CDR2 is SYGVKD. The CDR3 loop is CAISESGQGSEAFF. CDR3 in DNA: TGTGCCATCAGTGAGTCGGGACAGGGTAGTGAAGCTTTCTTT.

This sequence joins TRBV29-1 and TRBJ2-1, with D perhaps matching TRBD1 or TRBD2 (5 bases each). Trimming cost V 6 bases and J 6 bases, with 15 bases left between them. The CDR3 sequence is 13 residues long. Germline loops: CDR1 SQVTM, CDR2 ANQGSEA. The CDR3 DNA reads as TGCAGCGTCGCCGGGACGGGCCCCAATGAGCAGTTCTTC. Amino acids: CSVAGTGPNEQFF.

This clone has only one observation. The CDR3 coding sequence is TGTGCCAGCAGTGAATGGCAGGGGAACACTGAAGCTTTCTTT. Translation: CASSEWQGNTEAFF. J is TRBJ1-1 and V is TRBV25-1, with a tentative D call TRBD1 (5 bases). V was clipped by 1 base and J by 1 base, with 7 bases between them. CDR1 MGHDK and CDR2 SYGVNS come from the germline V gene. The CDR3 consists of 14 residues.

The chain is built from TRBV4-3 and TRBJ1-2; D is unresolved. The CDR3 is 11 residues long. V was clipped by 1 base and J by 4 bases, with 1 base between them. CDR1 and CDR2 from the germline V gene are LGHNA and YSLEER. The CDR3 region is CASSQGYGYTF. The CDR3 DNA follows: TGCGCCAGCAGCCAAGGCTATGGCTACACCTTC.

The V and J genes are TRBV6-4 and TRBJ2-1, with 10 nucleotides matching TRBD1. This CDR3 has 15 residues. V trimming: 3 bases; J trimming: 3 bases; junction bases outside the gene matches: 2. CDR1 MRHNA and CDR2 SNTAGT come from the germline V gene. This CDR3 is CASSERTGGYNEQFF. The CDR3 DNA sequence: TGTGCCAGCAGTGAGAGGACAGGGGGCTACAATGAGCAGTTCTTC.